This section outlines one T cell receptor (beta chain) sequence together with its context. This clone was seen just once. Its binding antigen is unknown. Base qualities are not at hand, and no much larger clone is one base apart. The time point label for this specimen denotes: after neoadjuvant nivolumab, at surgical resection. None of the patients had received prior systemic or radiation treatment, and all were newly diagnosed with stage II-IVA oral cavity squamous cell carcinoma. The cohort consisted of patients with HPV-negative, locally advanced oral cavity squamous cell carcinoma. No culture maintenance or expansion was done, as the peripheral blood mononuclear cells went straight to analysis. Samples came from a longitudinal correlative study of a single-arm phase II trial of neoadjuvant nivolumab in oral cavity squamous cell carcinoma. Genomic DNA-based TCRbeta sequencing was performed on subject-matched pre- and post-treatment PBMCs and tumors from three responders and three non-responders. Peripheral blood mononuclear cells were drawn once before nivolumab treatment and a second time after treatment, when surgery took place. The Maxwell RSC DNA from Cells kit was used to isolate genomic DNA from PBMCs.

For deep sequencing, each PBMC sample was run in six replicates, with libraries mostly built from approximately 500 ng of input genomic DNA. Following the manufacturer's instructions, the team built TCRbeta libraries using the immunoSEQ hsTCRbeta kit. The completed libraries were mixed into a single pool at 3 nM, then sequenced with an Illumina NovaSeq 6000 S4 flow cell. Per the original workflow: The immunoSEQ Analyzer was used for raw data preprocessing and quality control. The analysis was limited to productive rearrangements, and each clonotype was defined by a unique CDR3 amino acid sequence. Repertoire clonality was estimated as the Gini-Simpson index, which was calculated using the R package tcR. Gini indices were compared with Student's t test, and associations with tumor size change were assessed by Pearson correlation. Entries here come from immuneACCESS through TCRdb and include only in-frame sequences with V and J called. Some clones fail to appear in such tables; in the studies checked, an unresolved V gene covers under half of the shortfall, and the cause of the remainder is unknown. The V and J calls and clone size come from that table; D and trimming were worked out from the DNA. The sample data list over 11,000 clones, and 60% to 75% of these were observed just once. Roughly 2% of the sample rests with the top ten.

These data come from a study of neoadjuvant anti-PD-1 for oral cavity cancer (dated by TCRdb to 2020 to 2023). With regard to the full study: Before undergoing curative-intent surgical resection, most patients got three to four biweekly nivolumab doses at 3 mg/kg. Patients who did not progress were given a fourth nivolumab dose at about day 43 and had definitive surgical resection on days 50-56. Under RECIST 1.1, a patient counted as a responder if showing complete response, partial response or stable disease, and as a non-responder if showing progression. A 33% response rate was observed in the parent correlative cohort, in which 12 patients were included.

The CDR3 goes from the cysteine to the phenylalanine over 16 residues. The only DNA kept is the CDR3, 48 bases in frame from the first base. For CDR1 and CDR2, the germline V gene (reference sequence) lists LNHDA and SQIVND. V has 5 bases trimmed and J has 4 bases trimmed; junction bases matching no gene number 5. Summary of the overall study and its limitations: Higher pretreatment blood Treg/Th17 ratios correlated with higher pretreatment blood TCRbeta clonality and lower post-treatment tumor TCRbeta clonality. TCR analyses included only a few patients per response group, and the authors called for larger cohorts for validation. After neoadjuvant nivolumab, significantly higher T cell clonality (Gini index) was found within PBMCs in non-responders than in responders.

The sequence is built from TRBV19 and TRBJ2-1; TRBD2 agrees with 13 junctional bases. This clonotype originated in a person aged 40 to 85 with oral cavity squamous cell carcinoma. The sequenced sample was PBMCs, obtained after nivolumab (anti-PD-1) treatment. The CDR3 here reads CASSGRLAGGYNEQFF. The bases read TGTGCCAGTAGTGGTCGACTAGCGGGGGGATACAATGAGCAGTTCTTC.